The clone carrying this T cell receptor beta chain was counted once. This entry is derived from a study of cytomegalovirus exposure and HLA in healthy donors. A multiplex PCR was run with 60 Vbeta primers and 13 Jbeta primers. Sequenced by immunoSEQ multiplex PCR; TCRdb stores in-frame clones only, minus some. The profile covers roughly 190,000 clones, with around 80% appearing a single time and 0.9% to 1.2% taken by the ten largest. V was clipped by 3 bases and J by 5 bases, with 17 bases between them. Looked up from germline, CDR1 is SGDLS and CDR2 is YYNGEE. The CDR3 loop spans 15 amino acids. The sequence came from a woman in her 40s in good health and CMV-seronegative. The sequencing sample was made of PBMCs. The V gene is TRBV9, the J gene TRBJ2-5; maybe TRBD2 (6 bases). CDR3 loop: CASSARLGNEETQYF. The CDR3 DNA follows: TGTGCCAGCAGCGCGAGACTAGGAAATGAGGAGACCCAGTACTTC.